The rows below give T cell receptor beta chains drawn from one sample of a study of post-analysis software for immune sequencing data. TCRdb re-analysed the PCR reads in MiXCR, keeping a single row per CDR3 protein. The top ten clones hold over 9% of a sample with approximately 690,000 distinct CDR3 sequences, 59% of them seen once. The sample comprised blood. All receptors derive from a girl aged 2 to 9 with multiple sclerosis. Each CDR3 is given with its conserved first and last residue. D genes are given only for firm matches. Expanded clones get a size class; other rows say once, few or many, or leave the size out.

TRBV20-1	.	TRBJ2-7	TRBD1	TGCAGTGCTGGGACAGACCACGAGCAGTACTTC	CSAGTDHEQYF
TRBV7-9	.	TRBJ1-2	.	TGTGCCAGCAGCTTAGTGGTCGGTGAGAACTATGGCTACACCTTC	CASSLVVGENYGYTF
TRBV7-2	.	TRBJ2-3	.	TGTGCCAGCAGCTTTTCTGTCCAGGGCACAGATACGCAGTATTTT	CASSFSVQGTDTQYF
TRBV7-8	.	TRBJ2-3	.	TGTGCCAGCAGCTTAAGGATTGGAGATACGCAGTATTTT	CASSLRIGDTQYF
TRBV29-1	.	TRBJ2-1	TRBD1	TGCAGCGTTGAAGCAGGGCAGGGGGTGATCTACAATGAGCAGTTCTTC	CSVEAGQGVIYNEQFF
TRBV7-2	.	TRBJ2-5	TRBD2	TGTGCCAGCAGGGGGGAGACGGGAGGGGGAGAGACCCAGTACTTC	CASRGETGGGETQYF
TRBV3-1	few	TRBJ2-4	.	TGTGCCAGCAGCCCATCCCTGAGGACAAACATTCAGTACTTC	CASSPSLRTNIQYF
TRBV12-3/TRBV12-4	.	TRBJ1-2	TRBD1	TGTGCCAGCAGTTTCCGGACAGGGGCTAACTATGGCTACACCTTC	CASSFRTGANYGYTF
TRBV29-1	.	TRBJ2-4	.	.	CSATFGAPKNIQYF
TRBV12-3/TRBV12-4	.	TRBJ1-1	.	TGTGCCAGCAGTATAAGGGGGTGGAACACTGAAGCTTTCTTT	CASSIRGWNTEAFF
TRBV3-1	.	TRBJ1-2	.	TGTGCCAGCAGCCAAGTGGATGGCTACACCTTC	CASSQVDGYTF
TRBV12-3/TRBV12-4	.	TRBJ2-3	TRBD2	TGTGCCAGCAGTGCTCCTAGCGGGAGGTGGGATACGCAGTATTTT	CASSAPSGRWDTQYF
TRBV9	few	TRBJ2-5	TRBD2	TGTGCCAGCAGCGTCGCTAGCGGGGTCCAAGAGACCCAGTACTTC	CASSVASGVQETQYF
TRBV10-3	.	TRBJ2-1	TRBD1	TGTGCCATCACAGGGACAGGGGGCCTCGATGAGCAGTTCTTC	CAITGTGGLDEQFF
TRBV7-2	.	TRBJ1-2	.	TGTGCCAGCAGCCACCCCGGACTGCTGTATGGCTACACCTTC	CASSHPGLLYGYTF
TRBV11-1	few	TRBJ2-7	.	TGTGCCAGCAGTTCCTATACTAGGGGAGATGACGAGCAGTACTTC	CASSSYTRGDDEQYF
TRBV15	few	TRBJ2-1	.	TGTGCCGCCGCCCGGGGGTACAATGAGCAGTTCTTC	CAAARGYNEQFF
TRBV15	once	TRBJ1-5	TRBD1	TGTGCCACCAGCAGAACGACAGGGGGCAATCAGCCCCAGCATTTT	CATSRTTGGNQPQHF
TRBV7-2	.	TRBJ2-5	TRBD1	TGTGCCAGCAGCCCGTTACCGGGACAGGGGTACGAGACCCAGTACTTC	CASSPLPGQGYETQYF
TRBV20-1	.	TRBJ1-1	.	TGCAGTGCCCGCCTGGGGGGAGGCACTGAAGCTTTCTTT	CSARLGGGTEAFF
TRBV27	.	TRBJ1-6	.	TGTGCCAGCAGTTTACCGGGAGTTAATTCACCCCTCCACTTT	CASSLPGVNSPLHF
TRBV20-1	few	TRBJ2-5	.	TGCAGTGCTAGAGATGTGGGACCCCAAGAGACCCAGTACTTC	CSARDVGPQETQYF
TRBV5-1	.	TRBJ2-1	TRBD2	TGCGCCAGCAGCGCCGGACTAGCGCTGTACAATGAGCAGTTCTTC	CASSAGLALYNEQFF
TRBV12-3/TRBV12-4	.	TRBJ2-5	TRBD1	TGTGCCAGCAGATGGACAGGGGGCCAAGAGACCCAGTACTTC	CASRWTGGQETQYF
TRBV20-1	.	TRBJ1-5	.	TGCAGTGCCTCCCCTTTAGAGGGATGGGGTAATCAGCCCCAGCATTTT	CSASPLEGWGNQPQHF
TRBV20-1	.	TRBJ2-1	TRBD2	TGCAGTGCATCTACTAGCGGCGCCTACAATGAGCAGTTCTTC	CSASTSGAYNEQFF